This entry features one T cell receptor beta chain sequence. Categorization into cohorts depended on clinical history that participants reported. This entry belongs to a study of blood T cell repertoires in COVID-19. Turning to the study itself: Acute-phase and convalescent COVID-19 samples originated in the United States, Italy and Spain. In each case, the material was cDNA or gDNA derived from T cells, B-cell-depleted T cells, or PBMCs.

V gave up 1 base and J gave up 4 bases, with 11 bases separating them. Germline loops: CDR1 MGHRA, CDR2 YSYEKL. This CDR3 comprises 15 residues. The repertoire was sequenced with immunoSEQ multiplex PCR; TCRdb's copy has only in-frame clones and lacks some. The top ten hold around a tenth of the sample, which has some 210,000 clones, about nine tenths seen once. The chain is built from TRBV4-1 and TRBJ1-5; unclear D gene. The sequencing sample was made of PBMCs or T cells enriched from blood (not recorded which). This sequence originates from a young man with acute COVID-19. In DNA, the CDR3 is TGCGCCAGCAGCCAAGGAGTGGGGAGTAATCAGCCCCAGCATTTT. It codes for CASSQGVGSNQPQHF.